These 28 T cell receptor beta chains were all obtained from the same sample, sequenced in a study of blood T cells in healthy people across ages. A second PCR of 7 to 11 cycles used a sample-barcoded 5' primer and a J-beta primer mix. Each CDR3 protein is one row after TCRdb ran MiXCR on the 5' RACE reads. Of 1.5 million to 2 million distinct CDR3 sequences listed, roughly 30% are singletons. Input material: blood. The receptors were sampled from a woman between 25 and 40 years old in good health.

About this clonotype: One end of the junction is discordant with germline, which a read error may explain. The chain uses TRBV28 and TRBJ1-5, with a weak D call TRBD1 (5 bases). The V gene's germline CDR1 is MDHEN and CDR2 SYDVKM. The CDR3 covers 16 residues. The CDR3 spells CASLGPRGVSNQSQHF. CDR3 bases: TGTGCCAGTTTGGGCCCGAGAGGGGTTAGCAATCAGTCCCAGCATTTT.

This clonotype was found a few times. The chain has TRBV10-2 and TRBJ2-1, with TRBD2 matching over 11 bases. This CDR3 region has 16 residues. The V segment lost 6 bases and the J segment 2 bases; nucleotides outside the gene matches: 6. Germline loops: CDR1 WSHSY, CDR2 SAAADI. In nucleotides, the CDR3 is TGCGCCAGCAGAACATTAGCGGGAGGGACCTACAATGAGCAGTTCTTC. This encodes CASRTLAGGTYNEQFF.

The CDR3 coding sequence is TGTGCCAGCAGCCAAGATCCGAAGGGCGCAGTCTATGGCTACACCTTC. It encodes CASSQDPKGAVYGYTF. The chain recombines TRBV3-1 with TRBJ1-2; D gene uncertain. Germline V CDR1 and CDR2: LGHDT, YNNKEL (reference sequence). The CDR3 extends over 16 amino acids. V was shortened by 0 bases and J by 4 bases, with 15 bases between the two germline ends.

This clonotype was seen a handful of times. V usage is TRBV15 and J usage is TRBJ1-5, with TRBD1 identical over 9 bases. The CDR3 spans 14 residues. From germline, CDR1 is LNHNV and CDR2 YYDKDF (reference sequence). After removal of 3 bases from V and 5 bases from J, the junction contained 2 bases not matched to a gene. This chain's CDR3 is CATSRTGGDQPQHF. The CDR3 nucleotides read TGTGCCACCAGCAGGACAGGGGGGGATCAGCCCCAGCATTTT.

This rearrangement joins TRBV6-1 to TRBJ1-2; 7 bases fit TRBD1. This CDR3 is built from 13 residues. Losses at the gene ends were 6 bases for V and 2 bases for J; bases not matched to a gene: 3. Germline loops: CDR1 MNHNS, CDR2 SASEGT. CDR3 coding DNA: TGTGCCAGCAGGGTGACAGGGAACTATGGCTACACCTTC. It codes for CASRVTGNYGYTF.

This clonotype was observed a few times. This chain uses TRBV30 with TRBJ2-4; no clear D. The DNA matches TRBJ2-7 better at its end, which makes the J call doubtful. This CDR3 region has 11 residues. Germline-derived CDR1 and CDR2 are GTSNPN and SVGIG (reference sequence). CDR3: CAWSDFYEQYF. CDR3 DNA: TGTGCCTGGAGCGACTTCTACGAGCAGTACTTC.

The J gene is TRBJ1-1, the V gene TRBV6-5; D is uncertain. The length of the CDR3 is 15 residues. Trimming removed 0 bases from V and 4 bases from J, with 12 bases in between. CDR1 and CDR2 from the germline V gene are MNHEY and SVGAGI. CDR3: CASSYSYSGFTEAFF. The CDR3 bases are TGTGCCAGCAGTTACTCGTATTCCGGGTTCACTGAAGCTTTCTTT.

The rearrangement uses TRBV10-3 and TRBJ2-5, with TRBD2 matching 10 bases. The germline V gene has CDR1 ENHRY and CDR2 SYGVKD. The V and J ends lost 10 bases and 4 bases, in that order; junction bases with no gene match: 9. The CDR3 has 14 amino acids. The chain's CDR3 is CATSKAGGTETQYF. In DNA, the CDR3 is TGTGCCACTAGCAAAGCGGGGGGGACAGAGACCCAGTACTTC.

The rearrangement uses TRBV6-1 and TRBJ1-1; D is perhaps TRBD1 (5 bases). CDR1 is MNHNS, CDR2 SASEGT, per germline. The V gene lost 6 bases and the J gene lost 10 bases, with 12 bases spanning the gap. CDR3 length equals 11 residues. Written as DNA, the CDR3 is TGTGCCAGCAGCAGGACAATCGGAGCTTTCTTT. This gives the protein CASSRTIGAFF.

A note on this clonotype: A much bigger clone sits one base away, suggesting this may be a read error. The chain recombines TRBV4-1 with TRBJ2-1; D possibly matches TRBD1 or TRBD2 (5 bases each). Deletions cut 1 base from V and 6 bases from J, with 16 bases between. Per the germline V gene, CDR1 is MGHRA and CDR2 is YSYEKL. CDR3 size: 16 residues. This chain's CDR3 is CASSQVPGQGSNEQFF. The CDR3 bases are TGCGCCAGCAGCCAAGTCCCGGGGCAGGGCAGCAATGAGCAGTTCTTC.

CDR3 sequence reads: CSARGWADRYGYTF. DNA for the CDR3: TGCAGTGCTAGAGGGTGGGCAGATCGTTATGGCTACACCTTC. The rearrangement uses TRBV20-1 and TRBJ1-2; D gene uncertain. Trimming cost V 1 base and J 5 bases, with 14 bases left between them. The CDR3 runs to 14 residues. CDR1 DFQATT and CDR2 SNEGSKA come from the germline V gene (reference sequence).

J is TRBJ1-2 and V is TRBV20-1, with 10 positions matching TRBD1. Trimming at V came to 4 bases and at J to 13 bases, leaving 6 bases not matched to a gene. This CDR3 spans 11 amino acids. CDR1 is DFQATT and CDR2 is SNEGSKA in the germline V gene (reference sequence). CDR3 DNA sequence: TGCAGTGCTACTGGGACAGGGGATTTCACCTTC. Amino acids: CSATGTGDFTF.

The chain employs TRBV7-2 and TRBJ2-1, with D possibly called TRBD1 or TRBD2 (5 bases each). Trimming cost V 1 base and J 6 bases, with 19 bases left between them. The CDR3 extends over 17 amino acids. Germline CDR1 is SGHTA and CDR2 is FQGNSA. In DNA, the CDR3 is TGTGCCAGCAGCTTAGTCCGGGGATGGGACCCCTGCAATGAGCAGTTCTTC. Encoded protein: CASSLVRGWDPCNEQFF.

This clonotype was seen a few times. V gene TRBV28 combines with J gene TRBJ2-7, with TRBD2 identical over 7 bases. CDR3 length equals 15 residues. V shed 8 bases, J shed 8 bases, and the junction held 18 bases outside the gene matches. The germline gives CDR1 MDHEN, CDR2 SYDVKM. The CDR3 region is CASSPPEGLSLKQYF. The CDR3 DNA reads as TGTGCCAGCTCTCCCCCCGAGGGACTATCTCTAAAGCAGTACTTC.

This clonotype has just a few counts. The CDR3 here is CASSSYRGGKNIQYF. CDR3 coding DNA: TGCGCCAGCAGTAGTTATCGGGGAGGCAAAAACATTCAGTACTTC. The genes are TRBV10-1 and TRBJ2-4; maybe TRBD2 (6 bases). The length of the CDR3 is 15 residues. The V and J ends lost 5 bases and 3 bases respectively, with 14 bases between them. CDR1 WNHNN and CDR2 SYGVQD come from the germline V gene (reference sequence).

This clonotype has ten or more counts. The germline gene is not matched at one end of the junction; a read error may be the cause. The chain uses TRBV5-1 and TRBJ2-6, with D hard to call. From germline, CDR1 is SGHRS and CDR2 YFSETQ. This CDR3 is 15 amino acids long. The CDR3 here is CASSLDLSGANVLTF. Here the CDR3 DNA reads TGTGCCAGCAGCTTAGACCTCTCTGGGGCCAACGTCCTGACTTTC.

The rearrangement links TRBV20-1 to TRBJ2-5; D is possibly TRBD1 or TRBD2 (5 bases each). CDR1 and CDR2 from the germline V gene are DFQATT and SNEGSKA (reference sequence). CDR3 length: 15 residues. V lost 0 bases and J lost 1, with 12 bases in between. CDR3 loop: CSAREIERGQETQYF. The CDR3 region has the DNA TGCAGTGCTAGAGAGATTGAGAGGGGCCAAGAGACCCAGTACTTC.

Points on this clonotype: A much larger clone lies one base from this, so it may be a read error. V is TRBV10-3 and J is TRBJ2-3, with 10 bases fitting TRBD2. Germline V CDR1 and CDR2: ENHRY, SYGVKD. The CDR3 length is 16 residues. CDR3: CAISEPGLAKLDAQYF. CDR3 nucleotides: TGTGCCATCAGTGAGCCGGGACTAGCGAAGTTAGATGCGCAGTATTTT.

This clonotype was counted between two and nine times. This chain connects TRBV12-3 or TRBV12-4 to TRBJ1-5; D unresolved. The CDR3 spans 14 residues. Deletions cut 7 bases from V and 7 bases from J, with 17 bases between. CDR3 sequence reads: CASTQSAGLQPQHF. The CDR3 DNA sequence: TGTGCCAGCACCCAAAGCGCGGGGTTGCAGCCCCAGCATTTT.

The V and J genes are TRBV6-2 or TRBV6-3 and TRBJ1-5; 7 nucleotides line up with TRBD1. V shed 5 bases, J shed 4 bases, and the junction held 11 bases outside the gene matches. The germline gives CDR1 MNHEY, CDR2 SVGEGT. The CDR3 contains 16 residues. The CDR3 DNA sequence: TGTGCCAGCAGTCGATCTTCGACAGGGAGGAATCAGCCCCAGCATTTT. Amino acids: CASSRSSTGRNQPQHF.

This clonotype was detected many times. This chain connects TRBV10-3 to TRBJ2-7, with TRBD1 matching over 9 bases. The CDR3 is 15 amino acids. With V trimmed by 2 bases and J by 5 bases, 7 bases remained unmatched. Germline values: CDR1 ENHRY, CDR2 SYGVKD. Written as DNA, the CDR3 is TGTGCCATCAGTGAGGCCCGGACAGGGGTAGACGAGCAGTACTTC. Translated, it gives CAISEARTGVDEQYF.

This clonotype was observed many times. The junction departs from germline at one end; a sequencing error may be responsible. The V and J genes are TRBV5-1 and TRBJ2-3, with 10 bases aligning to TRBD1. The germline gives CDR1 SGHRS, CDR2 YFSETQ. The length of the CDR3 is 14 residues. CDR3 in DNA: TGTGCCAGCTCCCGGGACAGGGGTACAGATACGCAGTATTTT. Encoded protein: CASSRDRGTDTQYF.

The chain employs TRBV5-1 and TRBJ2-1; D ambiguous. This CDR3 region has 13 residues. In germline, CDR1 is SGHRS, CDR2 YFSETQ. Deletions cut 0 bases from V and 5 bases from J, with 6 bases between. The CDR3 nucleotides read TGCGCCAGCAGCTTGGAGAACCACAATGAGCAGTTCTTC. Encoded protein: CASSLENHNEQFF.

This chain uses TRBV7-3 with TRBJ2-3; D may be TRBD1 or TRBD2 (5 bases each). Germline CDR1 reads SGHTA; CDR2 reads FQGTGA. This CDR3 has 13 amino acids. Trimming shortened V by 0 bases and J by 13 bases, and 14 bases separated the two germline ends. For the CDR3, the DNA is TGTGCCAGCAGCTTAACCAGGGACCAAGCGAAGTATTTT. This sequence encodes CASSLTRDQAKYF.

The rearrangement links TRBV20-1 to TRBJ2-3; TRBD2 aligns across 11 bases. V dropped 5 bases and J dropped 0; count of bases not matched to a gene: 4. The germline V gene has CDR1 DFQATT and CDR2 SNEGSKA (reference sequence). The CDR3 runs 15 residues. The CDR3 region is CSAAGLAGSTDTQYF. DNA for the CDR3: TGCAGTGCTGCCGGACTAGCGGGTAGCACAGATACGCAGTATTTT.

This clonotype has only a few counts. This chain joins TRBV27 and TRBJ2-7; perhaps TRBD1 as D (6 bases). Germline V lookup: CDR1 MNHEY, CDR2 SMNVEV (reference sequence). The CDR3 contains 12 residues. The ends were cut back, 8 bases at V and 4 bases at J, with 12 bases in the middle. The CDR3 reads CASWKGEYEQYF. CDR3 DNA: TGTGCCAGCTGGAAGGGGGAGTACGAGCAGTACTTC.

This clonotype was seen a few times. This chain connects TRBV28 to TRBJ2-1; D possibly matches TRBD1 or TRBD2 (5 bases each). This CDR3 has 14 residues. V shed 6 bases and J shed 5 bases, with 14 bases lying between them. Germline-derived CDR1 and CDR2 are MDHEN and SYDVKM. The CDR3 region is CASSGDGLNNEQFF. CDR3 nucleotides: TGTGCCAGCAGCGGGGACGGCTTAAACAATGAGCAGTTCTTC.

This clonotype was found a few times. The gene calls are TRBV20-1 and TRBJ2-7; possibly TRBD2 for D (6 bases). V was shortened by 3 bases and J by 3 bases, with 18 bases between the two germline ends. This CDR3 is built from 15 residues. Per germline, CDR1 DFQATT and CDR2 SNEGSKA (reference sequence). The chain's CDR3 is CSASPPGLTFYEQYF. The CDR3 DNA is TGCAGTGCTAGTCCACCGGGACTTACCTTCTACGAGCAGTACTTC.